This TCR beta chain was profiled in a study of blood T cell repertoires in COVID-19. The table came from immunoSEQ multiplex PCR; TCRdb's copy has only in-frame clones and leaves some out. The repertoire consists of 95,000 to 150,000 clones, with over 75% occurring once and the leading ten covering about 11%. Sequenced sample: peripheral blood. The TCR originated in a man in his 60s with acute or convalescent COVID-19.

The CDR3 nucleotides read TGTGCCAGCTCACCAGCCAGGGACTCTGGAAACACCATATATTTT. This codes for CASSPARDSGNTIYF. This rearrangement joins TRBV18 to TRBJ1-3, with D possibly matching TRBD1 (5 bases). V was pared by 2 bases and J by 0 bases, with 8 bases between. The CDR3 is 15 residues long. Germline V lookup: CDR1 KGHSH, CDR2 LQKENI.